The 18 T cell receptor beta chains presented below share a single source sample, sequenced in a study of blood T cell repertoires in COVID-19. TCRdb keeps only in-frame clones here, not all; method: immunoSEQ multiplex PCR. The sample carries 430,000 or so clones, 88% recorded once. The sequenced sample was PBMCs or T cells enriched from blood (not recorded which). The receptors shown here come from a middle-aged woman who had recovered from COVID-19.

This clone was observed a few times. The V and J genes are TRBV6-5 and TRBJ2-7, with 11 bases that match TRBD1. This CDR3 comprises 15 residues. Looked up from germline, CDR1 is MNHEY and CDR2 is SVGAGI. V lost 2 bases, J lost 2 bases, and 2 bases stayed unmatched. The CDR3 reads CASSYGGQGAYEQYF. Here the CDR3 DNA reads TGTGCCAGCAGTTACGGGGGACAGGGGGCCTACGAGCAGTACTTC.

With regard to this clone: Other nucleotide sequences in the sample specify the same CDR3. The chain carries TRBV12-3 or TRBV12-4 and TRBJ2-5; tentative D call: TRBD2 (5 bases). With 6 bases removed from V and 5 bases from J, the gap between germline ends came to 13 bases. CDR3 length: 13 residues. Here the CDR3 reads CASSPLGGETQYF. The CDR3 coding sequence is TGTGCCAGCAGCCCACTAGGCGGTGAGACCCAGTACTTC.

The chain joins TRBV5-8 to TRBJ2-2, with 9 bases aligning to TRBD1. The CDR3 has 15 amino acids. CDR1 SGHTS and CDR2 YDEGEE come from the germline V gene. J gave up 8 bases and V 1 base, and 6 bases lay outside the gene matches. This CDR3 is CASSLRTGVRGELFF. The CDR3 region has the DNA TGTGCCAGCAGCTTGAGGACAGGGGTTCGGGGGGAGCTGTTTTTT. The entire variable domain, with the rest obtained from reference TRBV5-8 and TRBJ2-2, is as follows: EAGVTQSPTHLIKTRGQQATLRCSPISGHTSVYWYQQALGLGLQFLLWYDEGEERNRGNFPPRFSGRQFPNYSSELNVNALELEDSALYLCASSLRTGVRGELFFGEGSRLTVL.

A single count supports this clone. The rearrangement uses TRBV29-1 and TRBJ2-7, with a tentative D call TRBD1 (7 bases). From germline, CDR1 is SQVTM and CDR2 ANQGSEA. The CDR3 consists of 12 residues. V gave up 3 bases and J gave up 3 bases, with 9 bases separating them. CDR3 coding DNA: TGCAGCGTTGATCAGGGGGGCTACGAGCAGTACTTC. Amino acids: CSVDQGGYEQYF.

The rearrangement links TRBV3-1 (or the pseudogene TRBV3-2) to TRBJ2-7; no firm D call. V shed 1 base and J shed 3 bases, with 7 bases lying between them. CDR3 length: 13 amino acids. Per the germline V gene, CDR1 is LGHDT and CDR2 is YNNKEL (reference sequence). CDR3: CASSQVDSYEQYF. In DNA, the CDR3 is TGTGCCAGCAGCCAAGTTGATAGCTACGAGCAGTACTTC.

The chain has TRBV4-1 and TRBJ2-7; tentatively, D is TRBD1 (6 bases). The CDR3 is made up of 14 amino acids. V was shortened by 5 bases and J by 0 bases, with 11 bases between the two germline ends. Germline V gene sequence: CDR1 MGHRA, CDR2 YSYEKL. In nucleotides, the CDR3 is TGCGCCAGCAGCAGGGACATTAGCTCCTACGAGCAGTACTTC. Amino acids: CASSRDISSYEQYF.

J is TRBJ2-7 and V is TRBV15; the D gene is possibly TRBD1 (6 bases). Trimming removed 3 bases at V and 4 bases at J, with 19 bases between. The CDR3 contains 16 residues. Germline lookup yields CDR1 LNHNV and CDR2 YYDKDF (reference sequence). In DNA form, the CDR3 reads TGTGCCACCAGCAGGGGGACGGGACACACGAAATACGAGCAGTACTTC. Translating gives CATSRGTGHTKYEQYF.

The chain has TRBV3-1 (or the pseudogene TRBV3-2) and TRBJ1-1; a possible D gene is TRBD1 (5 bases). Germline loops: CDR1 LGHDT, CDR2 YNNKEL (reference sequence). CDR3 length: 16 amino acids. The germline V and J ends were trimmed by 0 bases and 2 bases, with 13 bases remaining between them. CDR3 sequence (DNA): TGTGCCAGCAGCCAAGATTATGGGGGGAAAAACACTGAAGCTTTCTTT. It codes for CASSQDYGGKNTEAFF.

This chain uses TRBV13 with TRBJ1-2; D is possibly TRBD1 (5 bases). The CDR3 covers 13 residues. V lost 5 bases and J lost 6, with 13 bases in between. Per germline, CDR1 PRHDT and CDR2 FYEKMQ (reference sequence). In nucleotides, the CDR3 is TGTGCCAGCAGCCTCAACCCCAGGGATGGCTACACCTTC. Its protein is CASSLNPRDGYTF.

The chain links TRBV19 to TRBJ2-7; D may be TRBD1 (6 bases). The V gene lost 5 bases and the J gene lost 7 bases, with 15 bases spanning the gap. CDR1 and CDR2 from the germline V gene are LNHDA and SQIVND (reference sequence). This CDR3 has 13 amino acids. The CDR3 DNA sequence: TGTGCCAGTAGTGATATAACAGGGCAGGAGCAGTACTTC. Translating gives CASSDITGQEQYF.

The rearrangement joins TRBV6-5 to TRBJ1-1; possibly TRBD1 for D (6 bases). CDR1 is MNHEY, CDR2 SVGAGI, per germline. V was clipped by 5 bases and J by 5 bases, with 15 bases between them. The CDR3 is 14 residues long. CDR3 residues: CASSSGTLGTEAFF. Written as DNA, the CDR3 is TGTGCCAGCAGTAGCGGGACACTCGGGACTGAAGCTTTCTTT.

This clone was detected only a few times. The chain combines TRBV7-9 with TRBJ2-2; D might be TRBD1 (5 bases). V lost 5 bases, J lost 0 bases, and 10 bases lay in between. The germline CDR1 and CDR2 sequences are SEHNR and FQNEAQ (reference sequence). The CDR3 sequence is 15 residues long. Here the CDR3 reads CASSPTVANTGELFF. The CDR3 DNA reads as TGTGCCAGCAGCCCGACAGTCGCGAACACCGGGGAGCTGTTTTTT. The full variable domain, its missing parts supplied by reference TRBV7-9 and TRBJ2-2, is DTGVSQNPRHKITKRGQNVTFRCDPISEHNRLYWYRQTLGQGPEFLTYFQNEAQLEKSRLLSDRFSAERPKGSFSTLEIQRTEQGDSAMYLCASSPTVANTGELFFGEGSRLTVL.

This clone was observed a single time. The CDR3 nucleotides read TGTGCCAGCAGCTTAGGTCGGGGGAACACTGAAGCTTTCTTT. Translating gives CASSLGRGNTEAFF. The chain joins TRBV11-3 to TRBJ1-1; no definite D call. Trimming removed 1 base from V and 1 base from J, with 7 bases in between. Germline values: CDR1 SGHNT, CDR2 YENEEA. This CDR3 is built from 14 residues.

The chain links TRBV19 to TRBJ2-7; 9 nucleotides match TRBD2. The V gene end was trimmed by 8 bases and the J gene end by 0 bases; junction bases not matched to a gene: 2. The CDR3 has 13 residues. CDR1 and CDR2 (germline): LNHDA, SQIVND (reference sequence). This CDR3 is CASSSGVSYEQYF. The DNA for the CDR3 is TGTGCCAGTTCTAGCGGGGTCTCCTACGAGCAGTACTTC.

The chain is built from TRBV12-3 or TRBV12-4 and TRBJ2-5; 8 nucleotides line up with TRBD2. Trimming cost V 5 bases and J 5 bases; bases outside gene matches: 1. The length of the CDR3 is 12 residues. The CDR3 loop is CASSRGGETQYF. Written as DNA, the CDR3 is TGTGCCAGCAGTCGGGGGGGGGAGACCCAGTACTTC.

The chain uses TRBV14 and TRBJ2-7, with a weak D call TRBD1 (5 bases). Germline V lookup: CDR1 SGHDN, CDR2 FVKESK. The V and J ends lost 5 bases and 0 bases respectively, with 17 bases between them. The CDR3 is 16 amino acids. This CDR3 reads CASSNRRVSGSYEQYF. In nucleotides, the CDR3 is TGTGCCAGCAGCAATCGCAGGGTCTCAGGCTCCTACGAGCAGTACTTC.

This clone was seen only once. This rearrangement joins TRBV4-1 to TRBJ2-5, with D possibly TRBD2 on 6 matching bases. This CDR3 spans 16 amino acids. With 1 base removed from V and 5 bases from J, the gap between germline ends came to 17 bases. Germline V lookup: CDR1 MGHRA, CDR2 YSYEKL. CDR3 coding DNA: TGCGCCAGCAGCCAAGTCAAGTCTTCGGCGGGGGAGACCCAGTACTTC. Translated, it gives CASSQVKSSAGETQYF.

A few counts support this clone. The V call is TRBV4-1, the J call TRBJ1-2; TRBD1 matches 9 bases. The CDR3 is 15 amino acids. Losses at the gene ends were 2 bases for V and 2 bases for J; bases not matched to a gene: 3. CDR1 and CDR2 from the germline V gene are MGHRA and YSYEKL. Here the CDR3 DNA reads TGCGCCAGCAGCCAACGGGACAGGGAAAACTATGGCTACACCTTC. As protein: CASSQRDRENYGYTF.